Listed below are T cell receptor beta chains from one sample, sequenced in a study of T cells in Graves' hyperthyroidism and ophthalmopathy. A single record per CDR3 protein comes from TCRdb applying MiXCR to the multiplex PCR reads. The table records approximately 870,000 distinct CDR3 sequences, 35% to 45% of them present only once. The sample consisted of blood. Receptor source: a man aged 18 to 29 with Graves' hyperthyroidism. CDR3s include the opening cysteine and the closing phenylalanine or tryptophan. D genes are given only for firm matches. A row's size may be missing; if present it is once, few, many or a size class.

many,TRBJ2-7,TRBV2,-,TGTGCCAGCAGTGACGGCTGGGGAGAACACGAGCAGTACTTC,CASSDGWGEHEQYF
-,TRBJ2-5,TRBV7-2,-,TGCGCCAGCAGTCCAAGTAGGGCGGGATGGCGTCAAGAGACCCAGTACTTC,CASSPSRAGWRQETQYF
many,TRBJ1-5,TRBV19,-,TGTGCCAGTAGTATAGCGGGGGGCGGCAATCAGCCCCAGCATTTT,CASSIAGGGNQPQHF
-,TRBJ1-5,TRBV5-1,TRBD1,TGCGCCAGCAGCCCGTCGGACAGGCCTTACGAGCATTTT,CASSPSDRPYEHF
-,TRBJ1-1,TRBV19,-,TGTGCCAGTATGTGGTCAGGGACTGAAGCTTTCTTT,CASMWSGTEAFF
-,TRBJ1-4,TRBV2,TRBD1,TGTGCCAGCAGTGAAGCCAGGGTCGGGACAGGCTCTGAAAAACTGTTTTTT,CASSEARVGTGSEKLFF
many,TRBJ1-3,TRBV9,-,TGTGCCAGCAGCGTAGAGCCCGTCTCTGGAAACACCATATATTTT,CASSVEPVSGNTIYF
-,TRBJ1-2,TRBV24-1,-,TGTGCCACCAGTGATGGAGGACTATATGGCTACACCTTC,CATSDGGLYGYTF
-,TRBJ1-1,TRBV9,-,TGTGCCAGCAGCGCCGGGGGGGCCACTGAAACTTTCTTT,CASSAGGATETFF
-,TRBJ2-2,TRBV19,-,TGTGCCAGTAGTATAGTGGGGACTAACACCGGGGAGCTGTTTTTT,CASSIVGTNTGELFF
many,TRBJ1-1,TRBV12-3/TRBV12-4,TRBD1,TGTGCCAGCAGCTTCGACAGGGACACTGAAGCTTTCTTT,CASSFDRDTEAFF
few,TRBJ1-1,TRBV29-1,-,TGCAGCGCCAAGTACTCCGGGACATTGAACACTGAAGCTTTCTTT,CSAKYSGTLNTEAFF
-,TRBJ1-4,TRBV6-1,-,TGTGCCAGCCAACAGGGAGGAGAAAAACTGTTTTTT,CASQQGGEKLFF
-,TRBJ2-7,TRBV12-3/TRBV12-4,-,TGTGCCAGCAGTTTACGACAGGATAAGGACGAGCAGTACTTC,CASSLRQDKDEQYF
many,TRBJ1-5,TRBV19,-,TGTGCCAGTAGTCCGACAGGCGCAAATCAGCCCCAGCATTTT,CASSPTGANQPQHF
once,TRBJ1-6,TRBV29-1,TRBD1,TGCAGCGTTGCGAGATCCCAGGGGGCAGGGCCTAATTCACCCCTCCACTTT,CSVARSQGAGPNSPLHF
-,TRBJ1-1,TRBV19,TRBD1,TGTGCCAGTCGACAGGGAGCGAGTACTGAAGCTTTCTTT,CASRQGASTEAFF
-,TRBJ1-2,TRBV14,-,TGTGCCAGCAGCCCGGGACCATTGCGGGGCTATGGCTACACCTTC,CASSPGPLRGYGYTF
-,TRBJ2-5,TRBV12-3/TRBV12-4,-,TGTGCCAGCAGTTTAGGAGATGACAGGCCCCAGTACTTC,CASSLGDDRPQYF
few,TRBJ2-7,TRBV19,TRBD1,TGTGCCAGTAGTCCGAGAGGGACAGGGGGCTACGAGCAGTACTTC,CASSPRGTGGYEQYF
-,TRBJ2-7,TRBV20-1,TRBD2,TGCAGTGCTAGAGATGTAGGGACTAGCCTCTACGAGCAGTACTTC,CSARDVGTSLYEQYF
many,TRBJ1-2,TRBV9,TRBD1,TGTGCCAGCAGTGGGACAGCCAACTATGGCTACACCTTC,CASSGTANYGYTF
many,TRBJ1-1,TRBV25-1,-,TGTGCCAGCAGTGAGCCCGGGACAACCCTTGAAGCTTTCTTT,CASSEPGTTLEAFF
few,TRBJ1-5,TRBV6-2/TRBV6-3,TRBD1,TGTGCCAGCAGTTACGGGACAGGGAACAATCAGCCCCAGCATTTT,CASSYGTGNNQPQHF
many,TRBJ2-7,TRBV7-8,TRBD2,TGTGCCAGCAGCTTAAGCGGGATCTACGAGCAGTACTTC,CASSLSGIYEQYF
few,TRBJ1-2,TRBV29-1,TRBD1,TGCAGCGTTGAGGACAGGGATGCTTCCTATGGCTACACCTTC,CSVEDRDASYGYTF
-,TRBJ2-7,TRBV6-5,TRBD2,TGTGCCAGCAGTTTGCGCGGGGGAGGCTCCTACGAGCAGTACTTC,CASSLRGGGSYEQYF
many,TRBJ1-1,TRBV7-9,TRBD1,TGTGCCAGCAGCTTGGACAGGGCGACGGCTGAAGCTTTCTTT,CASSLDRATAEAFF
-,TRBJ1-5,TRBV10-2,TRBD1,TGCGCCAGCACTACGAACAGGGGTACCCAGCATTTT,CASTTNRGTQHF
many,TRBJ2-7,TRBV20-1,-,TGCAGTGCAAAGGACGGATTCTCCTACGAGCAGTACTTC,CSAKDGFSYEQYF
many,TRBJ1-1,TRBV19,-,TGTGCCAGTAGTATGAGGAGCACTGAAGCTTTCTTT,CASSMRSTEAFF
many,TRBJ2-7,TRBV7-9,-,TGTGCCAGCAGCCCGACAGGCTACGAGCAGTACTTC,CASSPTGYEQYF
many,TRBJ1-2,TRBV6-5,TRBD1,TGTGCCAGCAGTTCCCCGGACAGGGGAGGCTATGGCTACACCTTC,CASSSPDRGGYGYTF
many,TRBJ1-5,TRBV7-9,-,TGTGCCAGCAGCATTGACGAAGCCCAGCATTTT,CASSIDEAQHF
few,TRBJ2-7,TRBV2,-,TGTGCCAGCACCCAGGGAAAAGATTACGAGCAGTACTTC,CASTQGKDYEQYF
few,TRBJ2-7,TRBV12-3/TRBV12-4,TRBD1,TGTGCCAGCAGTTCATTAGGGGGCGGCGAGCAGTACTTC,CASSSLGGGEQYF
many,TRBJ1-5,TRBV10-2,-,TGCGCCAGCAGCCCGTCTAGAAAGGGGAGTTTGGGCAATCAGCCCCAGCATTTT,CASSPSRKGSLGNQPQHF
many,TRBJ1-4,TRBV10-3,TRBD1,TGTGCCATCAGTGGGACAGGGAACGAAAAACTGTTTTTT,CAISGTGNEKLFF
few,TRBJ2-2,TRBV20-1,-,TGCAGTGCTAGGGGTGGGGGCGCTCCGACCGGGGAGCTGTTTTTT,CSARGGGAPTGELFF
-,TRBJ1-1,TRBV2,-,TGTGCCAGCAGTGTGGGGGTTGTGAACACTGAAGCTTTCTTT,CASSVGVVNTEAFF
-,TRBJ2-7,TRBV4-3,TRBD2,TGCGCCAGCAGCCAGGGCCCGGGACTAGCGGAGTTGCCCTACGAGCAGTACTTC,CASSQGPGLAELPYEQYF
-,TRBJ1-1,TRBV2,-,TGTGCCAGCAAGGGGGGCCCTGAAGCTTTCTTT,CASKGGPEAFF
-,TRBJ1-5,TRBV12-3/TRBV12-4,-,TGTGCCAGCAGCTTACGCGGGACTGGCCAAGAGACCCAGCATTTT,CASSLRGTGQETQHF
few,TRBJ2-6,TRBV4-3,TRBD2,TGCGCCAGCAGCCAGGACATAAGCGGGAGGTCCGGGGCCAACGTCCTGACTTTC,CASSQDISGRSGANVLTF
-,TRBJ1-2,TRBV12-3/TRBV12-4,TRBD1,TGTGCCAGCAGTTTAATCAGGGGGCATGGCTACACCTTC,CASSLIRGHGYTF
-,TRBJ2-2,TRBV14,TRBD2,TGTGCCAGCAGCCCGGGACTAGTAATCGGGGAGCTGTTTTTT,CASSPGLVIGELFF
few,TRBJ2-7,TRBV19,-,TGTGCCAGTAGTATATGGCAGGGCGCCCACGAGCAGTACTTC,CASSIWQGAHEQYF